What follows is one T cell receptor beta chain and its context. What it binds is unknown. The sample is drawn from a study of shared clonotypes between healthy human individuals. The study, taken as a whole, reports: Estimated richness values were generally larger in naive subsets than in memory subsets. Rarefaction showed that sequencing of sorted subsets was incomplete (despite large depth).

CDR3 length: 14 residues. V was pared by 7 bases and J by 0 bases, with 5 bases of the junction left unmatched. Germline assignment: CDR1 MGHDK and CDR2 SYGVNS. Donors, healthy HIV-negative adults, lacked recent acute infections or vaccinations. The investigators split CD4+ cells into a CD45RA+ naive subset and a CD45RA-negative memory subset. TCRdb's copy holds only in-frame clones and misses some; the assay was immunoSEQ multiplex PCR. Seen here are around 1.4 million clones, approximately 98.5% observed once, and the top ten hold about 0.4%. What was sequenced was naive CD4+ T cells sorted from blood. The sample's subset: CD45RA+ positively selected. This clonotype was sampled from a man aged 25-45 years in good health. The gene calls are TRBV25-1 and TRBJ2-7; 8 bases fit TRBD1. This CDR3 is CASTGGLSSYEQYF. CDR3 DNA: TGTGCCAGCACAGGGGGCTTAAGCTCCTACGAGCAGTACTTC.